The present T cell receptor beta chain was sequenced within a study of shared clonotypes between healthy human individuals. Only CD45RO-negative cells positively selected for CCR7 counted as naive CD8 cells, so terminally differentiated effector memory CD45RA+ cells were excluded. CDR1 and CDR2 (germline): PRHDT, FYEKMQ (reference sequence). The CDR3 has 16 amino acids. Between the trimmed V and J ends, which lost 4 bases and 6 bases, there was a span of 22 bases. In the case of this clone: No antigen is known for it.

Notes on the study in general: The expectation was that sequencing depth would affect clonotype sharing among donors. It was the few donors that limited the genetic and exposure-history diversity represented.

An even split of each subset's genomic DNA across several immunoSEQ plates was performed. Sequencing used immunoSEQ multiplex PCR; TCRdb keeps in-frame clones, though not all of them. The sample consists of just over 2,000,000 clones, approximately 94% of them appearing once. V usage is TRBV13 and J usage is TRBJ2-7; D uncertain. The source is a man younger than 30 in good health. Sequenced: naive CD8+ T cells sorted from blood. CDR3 region: CASSSPLSARLGEQYF. In nucleotides, the CDR3 is TGTGCCAGCAGCTCGCCCCTGAGCGCCCGCCTTGGCGAGCAGTACTTC.